Listed below are T cell receptor beta chains from one sample, sequenced in a study of T cells after yellow fever vaccination. TCRdb itself ran the 5' RACE reads through MiXCR, one entry per CDR3 protein. This sample has about 360,000 distinct CDR3 sequences, with approximately 5.7% found just once. Sequencing was performed on PBMCs, taken 5 days after the yellow fever booster vaccination. The source of these receptors is a man younger than 40 who received the YFV17D yellow fever vaccine. The CDR3 runs from the conserved cysteine through the conserved F or W. A D gene is named only where the DNA matches it firmly. Not all rows give a size; the values are once, few, many and, for expanded clones, a class.

TGTGCCAGCAGCCTCTATACTAGTACGGGGGGACAAGAGACCCAGTACTTC | CASSLYTSTGGQETQYF | 17 | TRBV5-4 | - | TRBD2 | TRBJ2-5
TGTGCCAGCAGTGCGACAGGGGCTCCTCGGTTGCAGTACTTC | CASSATGAPRLQYF | 14 | TRBV2 | few | TRBD1 | TRBJ2-7
TGCGCCAGCAGCTTGGTTCCGGGTCTGGAACCGAGCACTGAAGCTTTCTTT | CASSLVPGLEPSTEAFF | 17 | TRBV5-1 | few | - | TRBJ1-1
TGTGCCACCAGTGACCCGGGACAGGGGGTGACCGGGGAGCTGTTTTTT | CATSDPGQGVTGELFF | 16 | TRBV24-1 | - | TRBD1 | TRBJ2-2
TGTGCCAGCACTCGGCACGGGCAAGAGACCCAGTACTTC | CASTRHGQETQYF | 13 | TRBV7-9 | many | - | TRBJ2-5
TGCGCCAGCAGCTTAAACCTAGCTTTCAATGAGCAGTTCTTC | CASSLNLAFNEQFF | 14 | TRBV5-1 | many | - | TRBJ2-1
TGTGCCAGCAGCTTAGTTTCCCGGGAGACCCAGTACTTC | CASSLVSRETQYF | 13 | TRBV7-2 | - | - | TRBJ2-5
TGCAGTGCTAGAGCGGGGCTCTCGACAGATACGCAGTATTTT | CSARAGLSTDTQYF | 14 | TRBV20-1 | few | - | TRBJ2-3
TGCAGCGTTACTAGCGGCCCGAACACCGGGGAGCTGTTTTTT | CSVTSGPNTGELFF | 14 | TRBV29-1 | many | TRBD2 | TRBJ2-2
TGTGCCTGGAGTAGGCAGGGGGCTCTAGATTCACCCCTCCACTTT | CAWSRQGALDSPLHF | 15 | TRBV30 | few | TRBD1 | TRBJ1-6